This TCR beta chain was retrieved from a study of Ad26.COV2.S vaccination and SARS-CoV-2 variants. Study-wide findings and caveats: In vaccinated individuals, spike-specific CD8+ and CD4+ T cell responses reportedly displayed substantial breadth. Relative to placebo recipients, vaccine recipients exhibited elevated spike-specific TCR breadth. It is possible that the TCR breadth and depth analyses underestimated the total T cell responses. Breadth of non-spike TCRs did not differ between vaccinees and placebo recipients.

Data came from immunoSEQ multiplex PCR; TCRdb stores just in-frame clones and leaves some out. The table lists 350,000 to 450,000 clones, 92% of them singletons. On this clone itself: The target antigen is unknown.

The V gene's germline CDR1 is SGHAT and CDR2 FQNNGV. Trimming pared 3 bases from V and 3 bases from J, leaving 23 bases between. The CDR3 covers 18 residues. The material was peripheral blood, obtained after recovery from COVID-19. The chain links TRBV11-2 to TRBJ1-1; the D is unclear. The TCR sequence derives from a human donor who had recovered from COVID-19. DNA of the CDR3: TGTGCCAGCAGCTTTGTTCAGGTTTTCGACCGGAGGGACACTGAAGCTTTCTTT. It yields the protein CASSFVQVFDRRDTEAFF.